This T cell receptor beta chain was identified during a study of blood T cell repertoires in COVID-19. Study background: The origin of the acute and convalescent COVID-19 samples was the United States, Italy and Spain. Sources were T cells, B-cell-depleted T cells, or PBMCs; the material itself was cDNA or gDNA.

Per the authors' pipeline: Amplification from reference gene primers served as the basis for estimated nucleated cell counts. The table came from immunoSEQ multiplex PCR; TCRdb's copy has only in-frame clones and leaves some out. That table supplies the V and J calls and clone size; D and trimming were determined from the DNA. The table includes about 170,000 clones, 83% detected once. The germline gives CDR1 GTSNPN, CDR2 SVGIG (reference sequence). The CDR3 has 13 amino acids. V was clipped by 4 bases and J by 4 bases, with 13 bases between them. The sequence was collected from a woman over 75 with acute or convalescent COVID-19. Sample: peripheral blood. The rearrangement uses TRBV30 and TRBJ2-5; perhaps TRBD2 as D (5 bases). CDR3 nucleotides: TGTGCCTGGAAGCCCGAGGGAGTAGAGACCCAGTACTTC. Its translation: CAWKPEGVETQYF.